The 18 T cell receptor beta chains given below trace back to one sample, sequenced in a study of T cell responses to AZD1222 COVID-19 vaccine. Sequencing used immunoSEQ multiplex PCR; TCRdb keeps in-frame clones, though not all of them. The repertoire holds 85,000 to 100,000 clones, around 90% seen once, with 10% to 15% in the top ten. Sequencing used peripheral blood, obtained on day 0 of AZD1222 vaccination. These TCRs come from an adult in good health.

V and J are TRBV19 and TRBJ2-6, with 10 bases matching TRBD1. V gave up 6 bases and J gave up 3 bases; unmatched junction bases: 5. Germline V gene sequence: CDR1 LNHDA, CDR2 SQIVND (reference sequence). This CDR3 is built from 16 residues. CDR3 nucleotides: TGTGCCAGTAGGGGACAGGGGAGAAGTGGGGCCAACGTCCTGACTTTC. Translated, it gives CASRGQGRSGANVLTF.

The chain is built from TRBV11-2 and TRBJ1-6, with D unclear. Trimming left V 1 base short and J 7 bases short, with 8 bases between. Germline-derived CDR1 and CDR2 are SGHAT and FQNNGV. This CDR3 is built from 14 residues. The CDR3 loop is CASSLGTWNSPLHF. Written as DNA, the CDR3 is TGTGCCAGCAGCTTAGGGACTTGGAATTCACCCCTCCACTTT.

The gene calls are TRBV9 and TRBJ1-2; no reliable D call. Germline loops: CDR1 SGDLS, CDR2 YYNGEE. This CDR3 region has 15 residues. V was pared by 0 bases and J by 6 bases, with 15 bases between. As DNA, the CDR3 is TGTGCCAGCAGCGTAGCCCAGGTTAGTCCGAATGGCTACACCTTC. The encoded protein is CASSVAQVSPNGYTF. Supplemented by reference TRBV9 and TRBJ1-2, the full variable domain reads DSGVTQTPKHLITATGQRVTLRCSPRSGDLSVYWYQQSLDQGLQFLIQYYNGEERAKGNILERFSAQQFPDLHSELNLSSLELGDSALYFCASSVAQVSPNGYTFGSGTRLTVV.

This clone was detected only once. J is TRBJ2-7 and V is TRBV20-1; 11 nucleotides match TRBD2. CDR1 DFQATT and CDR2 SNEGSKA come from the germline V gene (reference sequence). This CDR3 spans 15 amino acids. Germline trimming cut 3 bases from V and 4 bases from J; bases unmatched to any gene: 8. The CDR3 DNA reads TGCAGTGCTAGTGACACTAGCGGGAGTATTTACGAGCAGTACTTC. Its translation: CSASDTSGSIYEQYF.

The CDR3 protein is CASRSGRSNNEQFF. DNA for the CDR3: TGTGCCAGCAGGTCGGGACGGTCAAACAATGAGCAGTTCTTC. V gene TRBV5-4 combines with J gene TRBJ2-1, with D possibly called TRBD1 or TRBD2 (5 bases each). CDR1 is SGHNT and CDR2 is YYREEE in the germline V gene (reference sequence). V lost 5 bases and J 5 bases, leaving 14 bases between the germline ends. This CDR3 region has 14 residues.

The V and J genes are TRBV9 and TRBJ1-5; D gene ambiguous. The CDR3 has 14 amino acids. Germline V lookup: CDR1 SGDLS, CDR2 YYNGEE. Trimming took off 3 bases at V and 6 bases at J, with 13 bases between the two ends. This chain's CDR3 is CASSAGLAGQPQHF. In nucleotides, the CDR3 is TGTGCCAGCAGCGCCGGACTGGCGGGTCAGCCCCAGCATTTT. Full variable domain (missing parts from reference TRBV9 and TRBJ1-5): DSGVTQTPKHLITATGQRVTLRCSPRSGDLSVYWYQQSLDQGLQFLIQYYNGEERAKGNILERFSAQQFPDLHSELNLSSLELGDSALYFCASSAGLAGQPQHFGDGTRLSIL.

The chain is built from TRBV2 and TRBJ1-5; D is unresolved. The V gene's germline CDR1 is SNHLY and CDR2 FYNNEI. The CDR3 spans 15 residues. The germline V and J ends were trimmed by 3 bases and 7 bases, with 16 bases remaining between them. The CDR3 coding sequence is TGTGCCAGCAGTGAGGACTCTTCGGTCAGGCAGCCCCAGCATTTT. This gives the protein CASSEDSSVRQPQHF.

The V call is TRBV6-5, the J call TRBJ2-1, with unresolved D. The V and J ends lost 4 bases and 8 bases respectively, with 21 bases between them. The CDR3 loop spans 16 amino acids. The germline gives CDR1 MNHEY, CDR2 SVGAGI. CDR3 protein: CASSFLASDEGDEQFF. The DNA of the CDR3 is TGTGCCAGCAGTTTCTTGGCTTCCGACGAAGGCGATGAGCAGTTCTTC.

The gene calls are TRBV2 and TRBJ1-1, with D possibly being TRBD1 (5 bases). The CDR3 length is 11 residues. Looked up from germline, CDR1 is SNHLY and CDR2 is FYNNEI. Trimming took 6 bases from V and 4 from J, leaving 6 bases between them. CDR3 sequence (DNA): TGTGCCAGCAGGGGGACCACTGAAGCTTTCTTT. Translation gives CASRGTTEAFF.

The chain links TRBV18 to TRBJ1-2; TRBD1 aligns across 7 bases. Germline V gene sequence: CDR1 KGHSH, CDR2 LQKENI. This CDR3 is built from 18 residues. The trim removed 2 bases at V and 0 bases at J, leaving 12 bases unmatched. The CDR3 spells CASSPDNTGTVANYGYTF. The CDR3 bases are TGTGCCAGCTCACCAGATAACACCGGGACAGTTGCTAACTATGGCTACACCTTC.

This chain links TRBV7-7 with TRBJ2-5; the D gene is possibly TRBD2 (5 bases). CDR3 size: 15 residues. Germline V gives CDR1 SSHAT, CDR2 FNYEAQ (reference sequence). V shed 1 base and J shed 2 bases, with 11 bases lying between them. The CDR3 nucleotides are TGTGCCAGCAGCTTAGTGGCGGAGGCGCAAGAGACCCAGTACTTC. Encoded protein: CASSLVAEAQETQYF.

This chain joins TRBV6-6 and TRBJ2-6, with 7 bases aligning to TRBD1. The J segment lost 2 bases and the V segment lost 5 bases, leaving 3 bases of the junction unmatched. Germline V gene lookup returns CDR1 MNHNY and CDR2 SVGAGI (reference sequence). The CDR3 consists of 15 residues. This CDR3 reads CASSATGAGANVLTF. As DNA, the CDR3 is TGTGCCAGCAGTGCAACAGGGGCTGGGGCCAACGTCCTGACTTTC.

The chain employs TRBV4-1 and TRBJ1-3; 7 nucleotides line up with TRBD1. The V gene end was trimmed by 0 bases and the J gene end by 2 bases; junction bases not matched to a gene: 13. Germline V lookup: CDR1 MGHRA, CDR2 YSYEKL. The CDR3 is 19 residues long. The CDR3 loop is CASSQDPTGQGGTGNTIYF. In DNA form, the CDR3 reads TGCGCCAGCAGCCAAGATCCCACCGGGCAGGGGGGCACTGGAAACACCATATATTTT.

The CDR3 DNA reads TGCAGTGCTAGTGGGCTTTCCGAGGGAGAGACCCAGTACTTC. Protein sequence: CSASGLSEGETQYF. The chain carries TRBV20-1 and TRBJ2-5; TRBD2 is a possible D gene (5 bases). The germline V gene encodes CDR1 DFQATT and CDR2 SNEGSKA (reference sequence). With 3 bases removed from V and 4 bases from J, the gap between germline ends came to 15 bases. This CDR3 contains 14 residues.

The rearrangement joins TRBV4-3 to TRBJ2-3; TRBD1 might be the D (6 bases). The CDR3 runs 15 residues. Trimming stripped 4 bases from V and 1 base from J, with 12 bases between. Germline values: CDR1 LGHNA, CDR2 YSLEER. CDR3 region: CASSLDRAGTDTQYF. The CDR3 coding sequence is TGCGCCAGCAGCCTGGACAGAGCGGGCACAGATACGCAGTATTTT.

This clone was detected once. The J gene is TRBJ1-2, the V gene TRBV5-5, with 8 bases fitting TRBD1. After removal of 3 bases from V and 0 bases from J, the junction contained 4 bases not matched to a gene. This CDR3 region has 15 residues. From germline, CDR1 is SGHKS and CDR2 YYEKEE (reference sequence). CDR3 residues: CASSSQGVANYGYTF. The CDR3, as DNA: TGTGCCAGCAGCTCACAGGGGGTAGCTAACTATGGCTACACCTTC.

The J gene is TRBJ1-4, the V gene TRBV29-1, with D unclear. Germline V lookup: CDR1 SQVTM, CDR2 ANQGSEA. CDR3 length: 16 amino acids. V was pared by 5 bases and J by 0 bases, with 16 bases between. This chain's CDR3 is CSVKRQGSATNEKLFF. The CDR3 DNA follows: TGCAGCGTTAAGCGGCAAGGGAGTGCAACTAATGAAAAACTGTTTTTT.

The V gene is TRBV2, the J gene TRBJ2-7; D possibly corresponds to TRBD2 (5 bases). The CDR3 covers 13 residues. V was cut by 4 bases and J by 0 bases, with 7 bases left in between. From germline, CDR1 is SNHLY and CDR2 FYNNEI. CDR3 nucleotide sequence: TGTGCCAGCAGTGGGAGGAACTCCTACGAGCAGTACTTC. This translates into CASSGRNSYEQYF.